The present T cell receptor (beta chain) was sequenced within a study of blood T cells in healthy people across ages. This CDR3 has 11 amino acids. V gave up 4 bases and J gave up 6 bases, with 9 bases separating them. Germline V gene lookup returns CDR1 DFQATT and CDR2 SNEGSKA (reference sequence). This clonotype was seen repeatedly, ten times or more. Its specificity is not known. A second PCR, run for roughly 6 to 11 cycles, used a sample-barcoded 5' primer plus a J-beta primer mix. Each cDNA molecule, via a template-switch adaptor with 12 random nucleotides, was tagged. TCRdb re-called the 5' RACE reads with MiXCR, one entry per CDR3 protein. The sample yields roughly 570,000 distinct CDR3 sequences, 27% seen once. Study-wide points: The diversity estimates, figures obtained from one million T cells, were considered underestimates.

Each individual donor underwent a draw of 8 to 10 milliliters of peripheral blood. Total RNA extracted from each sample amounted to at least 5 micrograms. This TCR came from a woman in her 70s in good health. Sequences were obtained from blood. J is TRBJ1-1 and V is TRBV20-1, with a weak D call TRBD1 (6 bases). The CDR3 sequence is CSAKGGPEAFF. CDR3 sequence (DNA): TGCAGTGCTAAAGGGGGTCCTGAAGCTTTCTTT.